This TCR beta chain was sequenced in a study of control samples from healthy donors and cancer patients. Trimming cost V 5 bases and J 2 bases, with 17 bases left between them. Germline V gene lookup returns CDR1 SGHAT and CDR2 FQNNGV. The CDR3 is 16 residues long. TCRdb's table, derived via immunoSEQ multiplex PCR, lists solely in-frame clones and lacks some. The table includes about 140,000 clones, roughly nine tenths detected once. The gene calls are TRBV11-2 and TRBJ2-3, with D perhaps TRBD1 (6 bases). Specimen: blood. This clonotype was sampled from a man aged 18 to 35 in good health. The CDR3 sequence: CASSSGIGGSTDTQYF. In nucleotides, the CDR3 is TGTGCCAGCAGCAGCGGTATAGGGGGTTCCACAGATACGCAGTATTTT.